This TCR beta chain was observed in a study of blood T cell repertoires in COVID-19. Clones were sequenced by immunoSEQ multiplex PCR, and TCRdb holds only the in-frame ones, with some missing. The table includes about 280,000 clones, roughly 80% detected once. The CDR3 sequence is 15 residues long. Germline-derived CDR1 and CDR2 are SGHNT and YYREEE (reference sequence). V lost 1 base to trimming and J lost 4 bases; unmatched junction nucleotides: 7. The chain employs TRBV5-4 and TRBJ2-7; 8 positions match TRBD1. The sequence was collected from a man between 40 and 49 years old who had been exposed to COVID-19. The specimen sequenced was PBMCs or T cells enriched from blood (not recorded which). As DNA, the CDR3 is TGTGCCAGCAGCTTGTCAACCGGGACAGGATACGAGCAGTACTTC. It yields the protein CASSLSTGTGYEQYF.